This record covers a single TCR beta chain. Data came from immunoSEQ multiplex PCR; TCRdb stores just in-frame clones and leaves some out. The sample includes 70,000 to 75,000 clones, 94% of them seen just once. This specimen belongs to a study of control samples from healthy donors and cancer patients. The sequenced sample consisted of blood. This clonotype was obtained from a woman between 25 and 40 years old in good health.

The CDR3 DNA reads as TGTGCCAGCAGCTTGACCCTGACAGGGCCAGGAAACACCATATATTTT. Translation gives CASSLTLTGPGNTIYF. The chain links TRBV5-6 to TRBJ1-3; 7 bases agree with TRBD1. The CDR3 has 16 amino acids. Per germline, CDR1 SGHDT and CDR2 YYEEEE. V was pared by 1 base and J by 4 bases, with 8 bases of the junction left unmatched.